This T cell receptor (beta chain) was captured by sequencing in a study of T cells in Graves' hyperthyroidism and ophthalmopathy. This clonotype was observed at least ten times. Its target is not known. Regarding the study as a whole: The model foresaw ophthalmopathy a median about 6.1 months prior to onset.

The V and J ends lost 2 bases and 0 bases respectively, with 7 bases between them. CDR1 is KGHSH and CDR2 is LQKENI in the germline V gene. This CDR3 region has 14 residues. Amplification of TCR beta CDR3 regions used RNA as the template. The HTBI primer set was used in a first-round RT-PCR of the TCR CDR3. TCRdb reanalysed the multiplex PCR reads using MiXCR and keeps one entry per CDR3 protein. This sample has more than 500,000 distinct CDR3 sequences; around 15% occur once, and the top ten carry approximately 4.3%. Each ophthalmopathy patient scored at least 3 on the Clinical Activity Score and at least 4 on NOSPECS grade, with duration under 3 months. Any patient presenting with uncontrolled infection, other autoimmune disease, pregnancy or lactation was left out.

The specimen was blood. The chain carries TRBV18 and TRBJ1-1; no firm D call. This receptor was identified in a woman in her thirties or forties with Graves' ophthalmopathy. CDR3 residues: CASSPTAVNTEAFF. CDR3 DNA sequence: TGTGCCAGCTCACCAACCGCGGTGAACACTGAAGCTTTCTTT.